This TCR beta chain is from a study of OX40 agonist ivuxolimab in advanced cancers. Across the study: Patients were dosed intravenously with ivuxolimab at 0.01 to 10 mg/kg every 2 weeks.

In germline, CDR1 is SGHRS, CDR2 YFSETQ. Unmatched junction bases numbered 5, after V lost 4 bases and J lost 5 bases. The CDR3 is made up of 14 amino acids. Assay used: immunoSEQ multiplex PCR; TCRdb lists only in-frame clones, some missing. The sample contains about 79,000 clones, 92% of which appear only once. The input for sequencing was CD4+ or CD8+ T cells sorted from blood, taken in a trial of the OX40 agonist ivuxolimab. The V gene is TRBV5-1, the J gene TRBJ1-4; 7 nucleotides align to TRBD1. The TCR sequence derives from an adult with an advanced solid tumor such as melanoma, head and neck, liver or kidney cancer. This CDR3 is CASSQGTANEKLFF. CDR3 bases: TGCGCCAGCAGCCAAGGGACAGCGAATGAAAAACTGTTTTTT.